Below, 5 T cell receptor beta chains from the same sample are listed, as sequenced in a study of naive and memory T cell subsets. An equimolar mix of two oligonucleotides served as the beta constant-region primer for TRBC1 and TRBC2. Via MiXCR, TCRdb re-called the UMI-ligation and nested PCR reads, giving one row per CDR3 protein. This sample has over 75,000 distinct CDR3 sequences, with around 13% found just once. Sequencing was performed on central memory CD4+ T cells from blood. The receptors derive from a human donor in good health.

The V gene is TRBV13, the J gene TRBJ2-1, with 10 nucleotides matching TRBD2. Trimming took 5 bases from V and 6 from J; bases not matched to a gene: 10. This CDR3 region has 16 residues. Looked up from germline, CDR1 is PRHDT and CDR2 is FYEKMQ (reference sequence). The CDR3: CASSLGEAGGSNEQFF. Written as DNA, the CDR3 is TGTGCCAGCAGCCTCGGAGAAGCGGGAGGGAGCAATGAGCAGTTCTTC.

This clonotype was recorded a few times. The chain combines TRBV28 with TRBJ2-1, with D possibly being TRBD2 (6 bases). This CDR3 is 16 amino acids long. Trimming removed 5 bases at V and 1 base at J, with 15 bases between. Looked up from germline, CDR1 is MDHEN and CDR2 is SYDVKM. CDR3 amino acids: CASSPLTSKSYNEQFF. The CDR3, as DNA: TGTGCCAGCAGTCCGCTGACTAGTAAGTCCTACAATGAGCAGTTCTTC.

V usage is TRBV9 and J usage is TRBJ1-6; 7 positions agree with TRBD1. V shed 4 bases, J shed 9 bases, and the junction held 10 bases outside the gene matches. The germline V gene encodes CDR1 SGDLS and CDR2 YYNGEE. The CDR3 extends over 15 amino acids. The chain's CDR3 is CASSPLGQGGSPLHF. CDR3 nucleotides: TGTGCCAGCAGCCCACTGGGGCAGGGGGGTTCACCCCTCCACTTT.

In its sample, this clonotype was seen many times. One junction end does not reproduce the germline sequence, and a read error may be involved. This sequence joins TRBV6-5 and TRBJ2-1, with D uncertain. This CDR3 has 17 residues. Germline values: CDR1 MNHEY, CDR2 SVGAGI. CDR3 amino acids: CASSQDRRYLSHNEQFF. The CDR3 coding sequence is TGTGCCAGCAGTCAAGATCGCCGGTACCTCTCCCACAATGAGCAGTTCTTC.

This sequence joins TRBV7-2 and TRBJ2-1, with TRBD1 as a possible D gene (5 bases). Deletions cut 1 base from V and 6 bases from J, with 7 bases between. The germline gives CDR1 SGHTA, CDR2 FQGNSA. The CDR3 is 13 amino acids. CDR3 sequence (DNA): TGTGCCAGCAGCTTAGATCAGGGCAATGAGCAGTTCTTC. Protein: CASSLDQGNEQFF.